This T cell receptor (beta chain) was profiled in a study of cytotoxic CD8 clonotypes in ibrutinib-treated CLL. For the study at large: Investigators reported some 25 partial and 2 complete responses; after median around 6 years, approximately 15 patients remained remitted and roughly 12 progressed. Response samples were drawn at a median of approximately 11 months of treatment, range 6 to 36. Samples yielded averages of approximately 260,000 productive templates and 94,000 or so productive rearrangements. Study-wide findings and caveats: Clonality increased at ibrutinib response and stayed stable in sustained remission. At progression, however, it fell back toward baseline.

Sequencing was performed with immunoSEQ multiplex PCR; in TCRdb, only in-frame clones are kept and a portion is missing. The repertoire has 150,000 to 200,000 clones, 84% of them found once; the top ten carry 3.5% to 5.5%. After removal of 5 bases from V and 4 bases from J, the junction contained 6 bases not matched to a gene. The CDR3 is 15 residues long. Germline V lookup: CDR1 SGHVS, CDR2 FNYEAQ. A word on this clone: Its specificity is unknown.

V gene TRBV7-6 combines with J gene TRBJ2-2; 8 bases are shared with TRBD1. The clonotype originates from a human donor with chronic lymphocytic leukemia. Sequencing was performed on PBMCs, taken after 24 months of ibrutinib treatment. CDR3 sequence reads: CASSEVQGGTGELFF. The CDR3 nucleotides are TGTGCCAGCAGCGAAGTACAGGGGGGCACCGGGGAGCTGTTTTTT.